Listed below are T cell receptor beta chains from one sample, sequenced in a study of T cell repertoires in cytomegalovirus infection. TCRdb ran MiXCR on the reads and lists one entry per CDR3 protein. This table has roughly 200,000 distinct CDR3 sequences, approximately 17% appearing once. The sequencing sample was made of CD8+ T cells from PBMCs. Every receptor here comes from a human donor in good health (CMV status not recorded). Some clones in this sample may be carry-over from other donors' samples. Each CDR3 is given without its conserved first and last residue. The order of the fields is V gene, J gene, CDR3 protein.

V gene: TRBV7-9; J gene: TRBJ2-7; CDR3 protein: ASSHNPRGQGEYEQY
V gene: TRBV12-3/TRBV12-4; J gene: TRBJ1-2; CDR3 protein: ASSLPSDYGYT
V gene: TRBV7-2; J gene: TRBJ2-1; CDR3 protein: ASSSRSGRTWEQF
V gene: TRBV28; J gene: TRBJ2-6; CDR3 protein: ASKGRWDSGANVLT
V gene: TRBV7-9; J gene: TRBJ2-7; CDR3 protein: ASSPGTDPYEQY
V gene: TRBV20-1; J gene: TRBJ1-5; CDR3 protein: SATAVTASNQPQH
V gene: TRBV7-2; J gene: TRBJ1-3; CDR3 protein: ASSSKQGASGNTIY
V gene: TRBV6-2/TRBV6-3; J gene: TRBJ1-1; CDR3 protein: ASSYVPGGPEAF
V gene: TRBV7-9; J gene: TRBJ1-2; CDR3 protein: ASRQESYGYT
V gene: TRBV19; J gene: TRBJ1-1; CDR3 protein: ASSAREGDTEAF
V gene: TRBV9; J gene: TRBJ2-1; CDR3 protein: ASSEGTSGRIYNEQF
V gene: TRBV28; J gene: TRBJ2-7; CDR3 protein: ASSYDRDGYEQY
V gene: TRBV6-6; J gene: TRBJ2-2; CDR3 protein: ASSTQGARTGELF
V gene: TRBV12-3/TRBV12-4; J gene: TRBJ1-5; CDR3 protein: ASSLGRGHQPQH
V gene: TRBV28; J gene: TRBJ2-5; CDR3 protein: ASSSVLQGTQY
V gene: TRBV12-3/TRBV12-4; J gene: TRBJ2-3; CDR3 protein: ASSVPGLLDTQY
V gene: TRBV15; J gene: TRBJ1-1; CDR3 protein: ATSPRRVMNTEAF
V gene: TRBV20-1; J gene: TRBJ2-3; CDR3 protein: SARSGLASRTDTQY
V gene: TRBV11-2; J gene: TRBJ2-2; CDR3 protein: ASSLDFFIAGELF
V gene: TRBV28; J gene: TRBJ2-7; CDR3 protein: ASSFFPMGGLGYEQY